Listed here are 25 T cell receptor beta chains from one sample, sequenced in a study of blood T cell repertoires in COVID-19. Generated by immunoSEQ multiplex PCR, the TCRdb table keeps only in-frame clones and is missing some. Of 70,000 to 95,000 clones listed, about 92% were seen once; the top ten hold roughly 5.9%. The sample taken for sequencing was peripheral blood. These receptors were collected from a woman aged 60-75 years with active COVID-19.

The gene calls are TRBV6-6 and TRBJ2-1, with 10 bases aligning to TRBD2. J lost 6 bases, V lost 3 bases, and 5 bases had no gene match. Germline lookup yields CDR1 MNHNY and CDR2 SVGAGI (reference sequence). CDR3 length equals 15 residues. CDR3: CASSYSSGGGNEQFF. The CDR3 nucleotides are TGTGCCAGCAGTTATTCCAGCGGGGGGGGCAATGAGCAGTTCTTC.

DNA of the CDR3: TGTGCCAGCAGCTTAGCGGCAAATAGCAATCAGCCCCAGCATTTT. Its translation is CASSLAANSNQPQHF. The gene calls are TRBV7-2 and TRBJ1-5; no clear D. Between the trimmed V and J ends, which lost 0 bases and 0 bases, there was a span of 6 bases. The CDR3 length is 15 residues. CDR1 SGHTA and CDR2 FQGNSA come from the germline V gene. Combining the CDR3 with reference TRBV7-2 and TRBJ1-5 gives the whole variable domain GAGVSQSPSNKVTEKGKDVELRCDPISGHTALYWYRQSLGQGLEFLIYFQGNSAPDKSGLPSDRFSAERTGGSVSTLTIQRTQQEDSAVYLCASSLAANSNQPQHFGDGTRLSIL.

The chain carries TRBV24-1 and TRBJ2-1; tentative D call: TRBD2 (6 bases). V was trimmed by 3 bases and J by 6 bases, leaving 17 bases between them. CDR1 is KGHDR, CDR2 SFDVKD, per germline. This CDR3 has 16 residues. The CDR3 spells CATSDPPSGSGNEQFF. The CDR3, as DNA: TGTGCCACCAGTGATCCCCCCTCCGGGAGTGGCAATGAGCAGTTCTTC.

V usage is TRBV11-2 and J usage is TRBJ2-3; the match to TRBD2 covers 7 bases. The CDR3 length is 16 residues. Unmatched junction bases numbered 6, after V lost 2 bases and J lost 1 base. In germline, CDR1 is SGHAT, CDR2 FQNNGV. The CDR3 region has the DNA TGTGCCAGCAGCTTACTGGGCGGGAGAGGCACAGATACGCAGTATTTT. This gives the protein CASSLLGGRGTDTQYF.

This chain links TRBV6-2 or TRBV6-3 with TRBJ1-5; TRBD1 is a possible D gene (5 bases). CDR1 is MNHEY, CDR2 SVGEGT, per germline. Trimming stripped 0 bases from V and 1 base from J, with 10 bases between. The CDR3 is 16 amino acids. The CDR3 DNA reads TGTGCCAGCAGTTACTCCCAGGGCGTCAGCAATCAGCCCCAGCATTTT. The encoded protein is CASSYSQGVSNQPQHF.

In DNA form, the CDR3 reads TGTGCCAGCAGAGCCGGGCCCTGGGCGGGCGAGCAGTACTTC. Encoded protein: CASRAGPWAGEQYF. This rearrangement joins TRBV2 to TRBJ2-7; D may be TRBD2 (5 bases). There are 14 residues in the CDR3. The ends were cut back, 6 bases at V and 6 bases at J, with 18 bases in the middle. Germline lookup yields CDR1 SNHLY and CDR2 FYNNEI. The whole variable domain, filled in from reference TRBV2 and TRBJ2-7, reads EPEVTQTPSHQVTQMGQEVILRCVPISNHLYFYWYRQILGQKVEFLVSFYNNEISEKSEIFDDQFSVERPDGSNFTLKIRSTKLEDSAMYFCASRAGPWAGEQYFGPGTRLTVT.

The V and J genes are TRBV5-5 and TRBJ1-5; D gene ambiguous. V lost 0 bases and J 6 bases, leaving 13 bases between the germline ends. CDR1 SGHKS and CDR2 YYEKEE come from the germline V gene (reference sequence). The CDR3 sequence is 15 residues long. CDR3 sequence reads: CASSLEAASGQPQHF. In nucleotides, the CDR3 is TGTGCCAGCAGCTTGGAAGCTGCATCGGGTCAGCCCCAGCATTTT.

This sequence joins TRBV2 and TRBJ2-3, with TRBD1 matching 7 bases. This CDR3 has 16 residues. Germline V gene sequence: CDR1 SNHLY, CDR2 FYNNEI. V shed 5 bases and J 2 bases; nucleotides not matched to a gene: 10. The CDR3 coding sequence is TGTGCCAGCAGTCCCTCGACAGGGTTATTCACAGATACGCAGTATTTT. It yields the protein CASSPSTGLFTDTQYF.

The chain has TRBV7-9 and TRBJ2-5; D is possibly TRBD2 (6 bases). Germline CDR1 reads SEHNR; CDR2 reads FQNEAQ (reference sequence). V was cut by 3 bases and J by 5 bases, with 10 bases left in between. This CDR3 contains 13 residues. The CDR3 coding sequence is TGTGCCAGCAGCTTTGGGAGCGGGGAGACCCAGTACTTC. Protein sequence: CASSFGSGETQYF.

The chain combines TRBV5-1 with TRBJ2-1, with 12 positions matching TRBD2. V was pared by 3 bases and J by 4 bases, with 2 bases of the junction left unmatched. From germline, CDR1 is SGHRS and CDR2 YFSETQ. CDR3 length equals 15 residues. The CDR3 DNA is TGCGCCAGCAGCTCAACTAGCGGGGGGTACAATGAGCAGTTCTTC. Amino acid sequence: CASSSTSGGYNEQFF. The full variable domain, rest sourced from reference TRBV5-1 and TRBJ2-1, is KAGVTQTPRYLIKTRGQQVTLSCSPISGHRSVSWYQQTPGQGLQFLFEYFSETQRNKGNFPGRFSGRQFSNSRSEMNVSTLELGDSALYLCASSSTSGGYNEQFFGPGTRLTVL.

The gene calls are TRBV2 and TRBJ1-6, with TRBD1 as a possible D gene (5 bases). This CDR3 is built from 13 residues. V lost 6 bases and J lost 8, with 11 bases in between. Germline assignment: CDR1 SNHLY and CDR2 FYNNEI. This CDR3 is CASSRGGDSPLHF. CDR3 in DNA: TGTGCCAGCAGCCGGGGAGGGGATTCACCCCTCCACTTT.

This clone was seen more than once but under ten times. The chain recombines TRBV12-3 or TRBV12-4 with TRBJ2-7, with 11 bases matching TRBD1. Trimming cost V 4 bases and J 6 bases; bases outside gene matches: 2. There are 13 residues in the CDR3. The CDR3 DNA follows: TGTGCCAGCAGTTCCGGGACAGGGGGCGAGCAGTACTTC. Residues: CASSSGTGGEQYF.

This chain uses TRBV7-2 with TRBJ2-1; 12 nucleotides agree with TRBD2. Germline CDR1 is SGHTA and CDR2 is FQGNSA. The CDR3 spans 15 residues. The trim removed 5 bases at V and 7 bases at J, leaving 6 bases unmatched. CDR3 bases: TGTGCCAGCAGCCAAACGACTAGCGGGAGTAATGAGCAGTTCTTC. It codes for CASSQTTSGSNEQFF.

The genes are TRBV10-3 and TRBJ1-1; a weak D match, TRBD1 (6 bases). The CDR3 spans 13 residues. V was clipped by 5 bases and J by 3 bases, with 10 bases between them. CDR1 and CDR2 from the germline V gene are ENHRY and SYGVKD. The chain's CDR3 is CAISRQEDTEAFF. The CDR3 DNA sequence: TGTGCCATCAGTAGACAGGAAGACACTGAAGCTTTCTTT.

The V and J genes are TRBV5-1 and TRBJ2-3; D unclear. The CDR3 spans 12 residues. Trimming took off 4 bases at V and 2 bases at J, with 5 bases between the two ends. Germline V gives CDR1 SGHRS, CDR2 YFSETQ. CDR3 sequence (DNA): TGCGCCAGCAGCCCACACACAGATACGCAGTATTTT. This gives the protein CASSPHTDTQYF.

The chain carries TRBV28 and TRBJ1-2, with D hard to call. V was pared by 7 bases and J by 2 bases, with 5 bases between. CDR1 MDHEN and CDR2 SYDVKM come from the germline V gene. This CDR3 is built from 11 residues. CDR3 loop: CASNQNYGYTF. CDR3 in DNA: TGTGCCAGCAACCAGAACTATGGCTACACCTTC.

This clone came up a few times. This rearrangement joins TRBV6-1 to TRBJ1-5, with TRBD1 as a possible D gene (6 bases). V lost 2 bases to trimming and J lost 6 bases, with 11 bases between them. The CDR3 runs to 14 residues. CDR1 MNHNS and CDR2 SASEGT come from the germline V gene. The CDR3 DNA is TGTGCCAGCAGTGAATACAGGGAGAGTCAGCCCCAGCATTTT. Translation gives CASSEYRESQPQHF.

The chain has TRBV9 and TRBJ1-1; 12 positions agree with TRBD1. Germline CDR1 and CDR2: SGDLS and YYNGEE. V trimming: 7 bases; J trimming: 5 bases; junction bases outside the gene matches: 9. CDR3 length equals 15 residues. The CDR3 DNA sequence: TGTGCCAGCGCACCGTGGGACAGGGGGCAAACTGAAGCTTTCTTT. This encodes CASAPWDRGQTEAFF.

This chain connects TRBV3-1 (or the pseudogene TRBV3-2) to TRBJ1-1; the D is unclear. The CDR3 totals 12 residues. Per the germline V gene, CDR1 is LGHDT and CDR2 is YNNKEL (reference sequence). Between the trimmed V and J ends, which lost 5 bases and 0 bases, there was a span of 4 bases. CDR3 sequence (DNA): TGTGCCAGCAGCTGGCTGAACACTGAAGCTTTCTTT. It specifies CASSWLNTEAFF.

The chain uses TRBV6-5 and TRBJ1-1, with a tentative D call TRBD1 (6 bases). The V and J ends lost 6 bases and 1 base respectively, with 12 bases between them. CDR1 MNHEY and CDR2 SVGAGI come from the germline V gene. CDR3 size: 14 residues. The CDR3 is CASRERGGNTEAFF. In DNA, the CDR3 is TGTGCCAGCAGAGAGAGAGGGGGGAACACTGAAGCTTTCTTT.

The rearrangement uses TRBV11-2 and TRBJ2-7; D call uncertain. Germline V CDR1 and CDR2: SGHAT, FQNNGV. The V and J ends lost 5 bases and 4 bases respectively, with 15 bases between them. This CDR3 contains 14 residues. The CDR3 here is CASSTEIWRYEQYF. The DNA for the CDR3 is TGTGCCAGCAGCACGGAGATATGGCGGTACGAGCAGTACTTC.

The V and J genes are TRBV10-2 and TRBJ2-3, with D tentatively TRBD2 (5 bases). This CDR3 has 16 amino acids. V lost 1 base, J lost 1 base, and 12 bases lay in between. The germline V gene has CDR1 WSHSY and CDR2 SAAADI. The CDR3: CASSEYLTGGTDTQYF. CDR3 sequence (DNA): TGCGCCAGCAGTGAGTATCTCACCGGGGGCACAGATACGCAGTATTTT.

The chain recombines TRBV7-3 with TRBJ2-3; TRBD2 is a possible D gene (5 bases). Germline V gene data show CDR1 as SGHTA and CDR2 as FQGTGA. V lost 5 bases and J 1 base, leaving 10 bases between the germline ends. The CDR3 spans 14 residues. The CDR3 bases are TGTGCCAGCAGCCCGACCGGGGGCACAGATACGCAGTATTTT. It translates to CASSPTGGTDTQYF.

This chain links TRBV7-2 with TRBJ2-3; possibly TRBD2 for D (5 bases). The germline gives CDR1 SGHTA, CDR2 FQGNSA. Trimming removed 8 bases at V and 1 base at J, with 7 bases between. This CDR3 comprises 12 residues. CDR3: CASRGGTDTQYF. Written as DNA, the CDR3 is TGTGCCAGCCGGGGAGGCACAGATACGCAGTATTTT.

The V gene is TRBV28, the J gene TRBJ1-5; no clear D. CDR1 is MDHEN, CDR2 SYDVKM, per germline. V was clipped by 2 bases and J by 6 bases, with 11 bases between them. This CDR3 has 14 amino acids. This CDR3 reads CASSLPGMGQPQHF. In DNA, the CDR3 is TGTGCCAGCAGTTTACCCGGGATGGGTCAGCCCCAGCATTTT.